This record covers a single T cell receptor beta chain. Its antigen is not identified. CDR3 length equals 14 residues. CDR1 and CDR2 (germline): SEHNR, FQNEAQ (reference sequence). The ends were cut back, 5 bases at V and 1 base at J, with 11 bases in the middle. The PCR used 60 Vbeta and 13 Jbeta primers. Data came from immunoSEQ multiplex PCR; TCRdb stores just in-frame clones and leaves some out. The sample has about 120,000 clones, around 79% seen once. This sample is drawn from a study of cytomegalovirus exposure and HLA in healthy donors. Study results and caveats: A later analysis found most CMV-associated TCR beta chains apparently HLA-restricted. When presence/absence was analysed, sequencing depth was taken to be roughly uniform across donors. The study had only CMV serostatus as immune exposure information. The authors enumerated 150 to 200 TCR beta chains as linked to cytomegalovirus.

Sequenced: PBMCs. The V gene is TRBV7-9, the J gene TRBJ1-1; D remains ambiguous. The sequence was collected from a woman under 30 in good health and CMV-seronegative. CDR3 protein: CASSTTQPNTEAFF. The CDR3 DNA is TGTGCCAGCAGCACGACACAGCCGAACACTGAAGCTTTCTTT.